The 19 T cell receptor beta chains below come from one sample, sequenced in a study of shared clonotypes between healthy human individuals. Libraries were prepared by immunoSEQ multiplex PCR; TCRdb keeps only in-frame clonotypes and omits some of them. This sample yields some 2,500,000 clones, of which around 93% are seen a single time; 0.3% to 0.45% belongs to the top ten. The sequencing input was naive CD4+ T cells from PBMCs. Subset meaning: CD45RA+ positively selected. These receptors were collected from a man aged 18 to 30 in good health. Some clones in this sample may be carry-over from other donors' samples.

This clone was found once. The CDR3 loop is CASSLELGQRYQETQYF. CDR3 DNA: TGTGCCAGCAGTTTAGAATTGGGCCAAAGGTACCAAGAGACCCAGTACTTC. The chain carries TRBV27 and TRBJ2-5, with D unclear. CDR1 is MNHEY, CDR2 SMNVEV, per germline (reference sequence). The CDR3 loop spans 17 amino acids. Trimming stripped 2 bases from V and 0 bases from J, with 16 bases between.

The chain employs TRBV28 and TRBJ1-5, with D maybe TRBD1 (6 bases). Looked up from germline, CDR1 is MDHEN and CDR2 is SYDVKM. This CDR3 is 17 amino acids long. Trimming left V 3 bases short and J 0 bases short, with 15 bases between. This CDR3 reads CASSLFSGQLSNQPQHF. CDR3 nucleotides: TGTGCCAGCAGTTTGTTCTCGGGACAACTTAGCAATCAGCCCCAGCATTTT.

The chain employs TRBV5-1 and TRBJ2-7; no firm D call. The V gene's germline CDR1 is SGHRS and CDR2 YFSETQ. The CDR3 has 15 residues. Trimming took 1 base from V and 2 from J, leaving 13 bases between them. CDR3 residues: CASSLLSPSTYEQYF. The CDR3 bases are TGCGCCAGCAGCTTGCTTTCCCCGTCAACCTACGAGCAGTACTTC.

The gene calls are TRBV10-3 and TRBJ1-3; 8 bases are shared with TRBD1. This CDR3 is 19 amino acids long. The germline V gene encodes CDR1 ENHRY and CDR2 SYGVKD. Trimming at V came to 3 bases and at J to 2 bases, leaving 15 bases not matched to a gene. The CDR3 here is CAISDPPGTGPEAGNTIYF. In DNA form, the CDR3 reads TGTGCCATCAGTGATCCACCCGGGACAGGTCCGGAGGCTGGAAACACCATATATTTT.

V is TRBV6-6 and J is TRBJ2-7; TRBD2 agrees at 7 bases. V lost 11 bases to trimming and J lost 4 bases; unmatched junction nucleotides: 17. The germline CDR1 and CDR2 sequences are MNHNY and SVGAGI (reference sequence). CDR3 length: 15 amino acids. The CDR3 nucleotides are TGTGCCTCCGAAGCCGGCATAGCGGGCAGATACGAGCAGTACTTC. It codes for CASEAGIAGRYEQYF.

Worth noting for this clone: The same CDR3 also results from other DNA sequences found in this sample. The J gene is TRBJ1-2, the V gene TRBV28; 9 nucleotides line up with TRBD1. The junction had 3 bases not matched to a gene; V was cut back by 6 bases and J by 4 bases. CDR3 size: 13 residues. CDR1 is MDHEN and CDR2 is SYDVKM in the germline V gene. The CDR3: CASSLQGAYGYTF. DNA of the CDR3: TGTGCCAGCAGCTTACAGGGGGCCTATGGCTACACCTTC.

About this clone itself: At the DNA level, this CDR3 is encoded by other sequences in the same sample as well. CDR3: CASSSRTSGSYEQYF. CDR3 bases: TGTGCCAGCAGCTCACGGACTAGCGGGAGCTACGAGCAGTACTTC. The J gene is TRBJ2-7, the V gene TRBV5-4; 13 bases map to TRBD2. Germline V gene sequence: CDR1 SGHNT, CDR2 YYREEE (reference sequence). V lost 3 bases to trimming and J lost 3 bases; unmatched junction nucleotides: 3. CDR3 length equals 15 residues.

The rearrangement uses TRBV19 and TRBJ1-4; D uncertain. Trimming shortened V by 1 base and J by 8 bases, and 14 bases separated the two germline ends. This CDR3 spans 15 amino acids. CDR1 and CDR2 from the germline V gene are LNHDA and SQIVND (reference sequence). The CDR3 spells CASSIARAGNEKLFF. Here the CDR3 DNA reads TGTGCCAGTAGTATAGCGAGGGCTGGAAACGAAAAACTGTTTTTT.

The V gene is TRBV4-3, the J gene TRBJ1-2; possible D gene TRBD1, 5 bases. Trimming took off 4 bases at V and 1 base at J, with 19 bases between the two ends. Germline V gene sequence: CDR1 LGHNA, CDR2 YSLEER. The CDR3 has 17 amino acids. The CDR3 nucleotides are TGCGCCAGCAGCCGCTCCGGCGGGACGCTCAATAACTATGGCTACACCTTC. The encoded protein is CASSRSGGTLNNYGYTF.

The chain has TRBV6-1 and TRBJ1-5, with 9 bases that match TRBD1. The ends lost 3 bases at V and 6 bases at J; junction bases unmatched: 12. The CDR3 has 17 amino acids. Germline V gene data show CDR1 as MNHNS and CDR2 as SASEGT. CDR3 loop: CASSEWRRQGGSQPQHF. As DNA, the CDR3 is TGTGCCAGCAGTGAGTGGAGAAGACAGGGGGGATCTCAGCCCCAGCATTTT.

This CDR3 is CASSIDSNQPQHF. The CDR3 region has the DNA TGTGCCAGCAGTATAGATAGCAATCAGCCCCAGCATTTT. The V call is TRBV2, the J call TRBJ1-5; D gene unclear. The germline CDR1 and CDR2 sequences are SNHLY and FYNNEI. This CDR3 spans 13 amino acids. Trimming took off 5 bases at V and 0 bases at J, with 5 bases between the two ends. Full variable domain (rest looked up from reference TRBV2 and TRBJ1-5): EPEVTQTPSHQVTQMGQEVILRCVPISNHLYFYWYRQILGQKVEFLVSFYNNEISEKSEIFDDQFSVERPDGSNFTLKIRSTKLEDSAMYFCASSIDSNQPQHFGDGTRLSIL.

This chain uses TRBV19 with TRBJ2-2; D possibly corresponds to TRBD2 (6 bases). Per the germline V gene, CDR1 is LNHDA and CDR2 is SQIVND (reference sequence). V was cut by 3 bases and J by 6 bases, with 23 bases left in between. The CDR3 consists of 18 residues. The CDR3 DNA reads TGTGCCAGTAGTATTTCCGGAGTGTATCCCACGGGGGCCGGGGAGCTGTTTTTT. Translating it yields CASSISGVYPTGAGELFF.

The rearrangement uses TRBV15 and TRBJ2-5; D not certain. The CDR3 is 13 amino acids. The V end lost 4 bases, the J end lost 1 base, and 7 bases lay between the germline ends. Germline loops: CDR1 LNHNV, CDR2 YYDKDF (reference sequence). CDR3 DNA: TGTGCCACCAGCACACCATTCCAAGAGACCCAGTACTTC. This gives the protein CATSTPFQETQYF.

The chain combines TRBV10-3 with TRBJ1-1, with D tentatively TRBD1 (6 bases). The CDR3 spans 14 residues. Trimming pared 0 bases from V and 5 bases from J, leaving 10 bases between. CDR1 is ENHRY, CDR2 SYGVKD, per germline. DNA for the CDR3: TGTGCCATCAGTGAGTCGATAGGGGGGACTGAAGCTTTCTTT. Its protein is CAISESIGGTEAFF.

The chain combines TRBV6-4 with TRBJ2-1, with 11 bases aligning to TRBD2. The germline V gene has CDR1 MRHNA and CDR2 SNTAGT. Trimming cost V 8 bases and J 9 bases; bases outside gene matches: 9. The CDR3 totals 14 residues. CDR3 nucleotide sequence: TGTGCCAGCGCGCGACTAGCGGGAAGTTCTGAGCAGTTCTTC. Its protein product is CASARLAGSSEQFF.

The chain is built from TRBV29-1 and TRBJ1-2; D is possibly TRBD1 (6 bases). The CDR3 loop spans 14 amino acids. V lost 0 bases to trimming and J lost 7 bases, with 15 bases between them. CDR1 and CDR2 (germline): SQVTM, ANQGSEA. The DNA of the CDR3 is TGCAGCGTTGAAGAGGGAGGGGGGGAAAGTGGCTACACCTTC. Translated, it gives CSVEEGGGESGYTF. The complete variable domain, with remaining parts taken from reference TRBV29-1 and TRBJ1-2, reads SAVISQKPSRDICQRGTSLTIQCQVDSQVTMMFWYRQQPGQSLTLIATANQGSEATYESGFVIDKFPISRPNLTFSTLTVSNMSPEDSSIYLCSVEEGGGESGYTFGSGTRLTVV.

This chain joins TRBV9 and TRBJ2-1; a possible D gene is TRBD1 (6 bases). The CDR3 is 14 residues long. Germline-derived CDR1 and CDR2 are SGDLS and YYNGEE. Trimming cost V 3 bases and J 8 bases, with 15 bases left between them. The CDR3: CASSATGKPYEQFF. CDR3 nucleotides: TGTGCCAGCAGCGCCACAGGGAAGCCATATGAGCAGTTCTTC.

V and J are TRBV19 and TRBJ1-5, with TRBD1 matching 8 bases. From germline, CDR1 is LNHDA and CDR2 SQIVND (reference sequence). Unmatched junction bases numbered 10, after V lost 5 bases and J lost 7 bases. CDR3 length: 15 amino acids. The CDR3 sequence: CASSVGQGLSQPQHF. DNA for the CDR3: TGTGCCAGTAGTGTCGGACAGGGACTGAGCCAGCCCCAGCATTTT.

This chain joins TRBV4-1 and TRBJ1-2; D is unresolved. Per germline, CDR1 MGHRA and CDR2 YSYEKL. There are 18 residues in the CDR3. V was cut by 1 base and J by 5 bases, with 23 bases left in between. CDR3 sequence reads: CASSQAQNPRGVRYGYTF. The CDR3 nucleotides read TGCGCCAGCAGCCAAGCCCAAAACCCCCGCGGGGTTAGATATGGCTACACCTTC.